The clone carrying this T cell receptor (beta chain) was seen a few times. The data were obtained in a study of blood T cell repertoires in COVID-19. Study at large: In each case, the material was cDNA or gDNA derived from T cells, B-cell-depleted T cells, or PBMCs.

TCRdb keeps only in-frame clones here, not all; method: immunoSEQ multiplex PCR. This repertoire shows fewer than 500,000 clones, over 85% found once; its top ten account for more than 0.7%. J gave up 3 bases and V 5 bases, and 5 bases lay outside the gene matches. The CDR3 consists of 14 residues. Germline CDR1 reads MNHEY; CDR2 reads SMNVEV (reference sequence). This sequence was found in a man aged 18 to 30 with COVID-19, enrolled during active disease. The sample comprised peripheral blood. The chain has TRBV27 and TRBJ2-7, with 9 bases matching TRBD1. CDR3 DNA: TGTGCCAGCAGTGCGGGACAGGGTAGCTACGAGCAGTACTTC. Protein: CASSAGQGSYEQYF.